This TCR beta chain was captured in a study of blood T cell repertoires in COVID-19. This clone was detected only a few times. The length of the CDR3 is 13 residues. The V end lost 6 bases, the J end lost 4 bases, and 9 bases lay between the germline ends. Germline V gives CDR1 MNHEY, CDR2 SVGEGT. Living in about 25 US areas, the participants were between roughly 18 and 90 years of age. Allocation to cohorts depended on clinical history reported by the participants. Original processing notes: The authors estimated nucleated cell counts from reference gene primer amplification. TCRdb keeps only in-frame clones here, not all; method: immunoSEQ multiplex PCR. V and J calls and clone size come straight from that table; D and trimming were deduced from the DNA. The data hold approximately 180,000 clones, with roughly 80% observed a single time.

The clonotype comes from a woman aged 55-69 years with acute COVID-19. The material sequenced was PBMCs or T cells enriched from blood (not recorded which). The chain employs TRBV6-2 or TRBV6-3 and TRBJ2-2, with no clear D. The CDR3 is CASSHSPTGELFF. The CDR3 DNA is TGTGCCAGCAGCCACAGTCCCACCGGGGAGCTGTTTTTT.